A single TCR beta chain is shown here with its context. Germline CDR1 is GTSNPN and CDR2 is SVGIG (reference sequence). The CDR3 spans 15 residues. V lost 7 bases, J lost 4 bases, and 22 bases lay in between. The data were obtained in a study of T cell changes during pregnancy in multiple sclerosis. TCRdb's copy holds only in-frame clones and misses some; the assay was immunoSEQ multiplex PCR. The profile shows some 95,000 clones, 85% to 95% of them singletons. The sequencing here drew on peripheral blood, taken in the first trimester of pregnancy. The chain joins TRBV30 to TRBJ1-1; a weak D match, TRBD1 (5 bases). The clonotype originates from a female donor with multiple sclerosis, enrolled in a pregnancy study. CDR3 DNA: TGTGCCTCTCGGCAGGGAGGCCTCGAGGGCACTGAAGCTTTCTTT. The encoded protein is CASRQGGLEGTEAFF.